This is a list of T cell receptor beta chains from one sample in a study of blood T cell repertoires in COVID-19. Clones were sequenced by immunoSEQ multiplex PCR, and TCRdb holds only the in-frame ones, with some missing. Of 210,000 or so clones detected, approximately 87% appear once; the ten largest clones hold 2% to 2.5%. The source material was peripheral blood. The receptors originated from a woman aged 45 to 65 with acute or convalescent COVID-19. CDR3s include the opening cysteine and the closing phenylalanine or tryptophan. Each record gives: CDR3 protein, CDR3 DNA, clone size, D gene, J gene, V gene. The D gene is left open where the match is weak. The size entry is marked missing in some rows and otherwise reads once, few, many or a size class.

CASSLTGGTSPLHF	TGTGCCAGCAGCTTAACAGGGGGCACTTCACCCCTCCACTTT	.	TRBD1	TRBJ1-6	TRBV7-8
CASTPRGQLSTDTQYF	TGTGCCAGCACCCCCCGGGGACAGCTTAGCACAGATACGCAGTATTTT	.	TRBD1	TRBJ2-3	TRBV5-8
CASSPGPNQPQHF	TGTGCCAGCTCACCAGGCCCTAATCAGCCCCAGCATTTT	.	.	TRBJ1-5	TRBV18
CASSILSATNEKLFF	TGTGCCAGTAGTATACTCTCTGCAACTAATGAAAAACTGTTTTTT	.	.	TRBJ1-4	TRBV19
CASSLSPSGISEQYF	TGCGCCAGCAGCTTGTCTCCTAGCGGGATTTCCGAGCAGTACTTC	.	TRBD2	TRBJ2-7	TRBV5-1
CASSYPRLWDRGEYGYTF	TGTGCCAGCAGTTACCCTCGCCTTTGGGACAGGGGAGAGTATGGCTACACCTTC	.	TRBD1	TRBJ1-2	TRBV6-2/TRBV6-3
CASSLTGTDNEKLFF	TGTGCCAGCAGCTTGACCGGGACAGACAATGAAAAACTGTTTTTT	.	.	TRBJ1-4	TRBV21-1
CASSYSGTGYNTEAFF	TGTGCCAGCAGTTATTCCGGGACAGGGTATAACACTGAAGCTTTCTTT	.	TRBD1	TRBJ1-1	TRBV6-2/TRBV6-3
CASSFADYGYTF	TGTGCCAGCAGCTTCGCGGACTATGGCTACACCTTC	.	.	TRBJ1-2	TRBV11-3
CSVGGETGELFF	TGCAGCGTTGGGGGAGAAACCGGGGAGCTGTTTTTT	.	.	TRBJ2-2	TRBV29-1
CASSPVAGGRSGNTIYF	TGTGCCAGCTCACCCGTTGCTGGCGGGCGCTCTGGAAACACCATATATTTT	.	.	TRBJ1-3	TRBV18
CASSDSAGGDTGELFF	TGTGCCAGCAGTGACTCTGCGGGGGGCGACACCGGGGAGCTGTTTTTT	.	TRBD2	TRBJ2-2	TRBV6-4
CSARIEETQYF	TGCAGTGCTAGGATAGAGGAGACCCAGTACTTC	.	.	TRBJ2-5	TRBV20-1
CASSYRQAYEQYF	TGTGCCAGCAGTTACCGGCAGGCCTACGAGCAGTACTTC	.	.	TRBJ2-7	TRBV6-5
CASSPRGNYGYTF	TGTGCCAGCAGCCCCAGGGGAAACTATGGCTACACCTTC	.	.	TRBJ1-2	TRBV5-4
CAISDRGLETQYF	TGTGCCATTTCCGACAGGGGGCTTGAGACCCAGTACTTC	.	TRBD1	TRBJ2-5	TRBV10-3
CAISGGSTDTQYF	TGTGCCATCAGCGGGGGGAGCACAGATACGCAGTATTTT	.	TRBD2	TRBJ2-3	TRBV10-3
CASSPSQGAREQYF	TGTGCCAGCTCACCCTCCCAGGGGGCGCGGGAGCAGTACTTC	.	TRBD1	TRBJ2-7	TRBV18
CAITEGGGSDNEQFF	TGTGCCATCACCGAAGGGGGGGGTTCGGACAATGAGCAGTTCTTC	.	.	TRBJ2-1	TRBV10-3
CASTGQGSEKLFF	TGTGCCAGCACCGGACAGGGGTCTGAAAAACTGTTTTTT	.	TRBD1	TRBJ1-4	TRBV12-3/TRBV12-4
CASSTGGRPQHF	TGTGCCAGCAGTACCGGGGGGAGGCCCCAGCATTTT	.	.	TRBJ1-5	TRBV6-6
CASRPRDRGYEQYF	TGTGCCAGTAGGCCCCGGGACAGGGGGTACGAGCAGTACTTC	.	TRBD1	TRBJ2-7	TRBV19
CASSLSSGQETQYF	TGTGCCAGCAGCTTATCTAGCGGGCAAGAGACCCAGTACTTC	.	TRBD2	TRBJ2-5	TRBV7-2
CASSLSPSVRNQPQHF	TGTGCCAGTAGCCTTTCTCCCAGCGTCCGCAATCAGCCCCAGCATTTT	.	.	TRBJ1-5	TRBV19
CASSSTGRSGGTEAFF	TGTGCCAGCAGCTCGACAGGGAGAAGTGGGGGCACTGAAGCTTTCTTT	few	TRBD1	TRBJ1-1	TRBV5-6
CASSQGYLGSPGEKLFF	TGCGCCAGCAGCCAAGGGTACTTGGGGTCCCCGGGGGAAAAACTGTTTTTT	once	.	TRBJ1-4	TRBV4-3
CASSYGDREINEQFF	TGTGCCAGCAGTTACGGGGACAGGGAAATCAATGAGCAGTTCTTC	.	TRBD1	TRBJ2-1	TRBV6-2/TRBV6-3
CASSFTGTAYEQYF	TGTGCCAGCAGCTTCACCGGGACAGCCTACGAGCAGTACTTC	.	TRBD1	TRBJ2-7	TRBV7-2
CASSVGPGPGGETQYF	TGTGCCAGCAGCGTGGGTCCCGGACCGGGAGGGGAGACCCAGTACTTC	.	TRBD2	TRBJ2-5	TRBV9
CASSTGQGFDTQYF	TGTGCCAGCAGCACGGGACAGGGGTTTGATACGCAGTATTTT	.	TRBD1	TRBJ2-3	TRBV7-2
CASSSNSRTDTQYF	TGTGCCAGCAGCTCAAATAGCCGCACAGATACGCAGTATTTT	.	.	TRBJ2-3	TRBV11-3
CASSIGAQRVVYEQYF	TGTGCCAGTAGTATAGGGGCCCAGCGGGTGGTCTACGAGCAGTACTTC	few	.	TRBJ2-7	TRBV19
CASSPVQGISGELFF	TGTGCCAGCAGCCCGGTGCAGGGGATCTCCGGGGAGCTGTTTTTT	.	.	TRBJ2-2	TRBV11-3
CASSSGRGGSYEQYF	TGTGCCAGCAGCAGCGGGAGGGGGGGCTCCTACGAGCAGTACTTC	once	TRBD2	TRBJ2-7	TRBV2
CASSEPRQGGSTDTQYF	TGCGCCAGCAGTGAGCCCCGACAGGGGGGCAGCACAGATACGCAGTATTTT	.	TRBD1	TRBJ2-3	TRBV10-2
CASSQTSGTSTGELFF	TGCGCCAGCAGCCAAACTAGCGGGACGAGCACCGGGGAGCTGTTTTTT	.	TRBD2	TRBJ2-2	TRBV5-1
CAWSGTGVPGANVLTF	TGTGCCTGGAGTGGGACAGGGGTCCCTGGGGCCAACGTCCTGACTTTC	.	TRBD1	TRBJ2-6	TRBV30
CASSFAVGGETQYF	TGTGCCAGCAGCTTCGCGGTGGGGGGAGAGACCCAGTACTTC	.	.	TRBJ2-5	TRBV7-9
CASSIGAGGPTLGDTQYF	TGTGCCAGTAGTATAGGGGCGGGGGGACCTACCTTAGGGGATACGCAGTATTTT	.	TRBD2	TRBJ2-3	TRBV19
CASSLGTAQNQPQHF	TGTGCCAGCAGCTTAGGGACAGCCCAAAATCAGCCCCAGCATTTT	.	.	TRBJ1-5	TRBV7-2
CASSSGSSDEQFF	TGTGCCAGTAGTAGCGGGAGTTCTGATGAGCAGTTCTTC	.	TRBD2	TRBJ2-1	TRBV19
CASTPGREGYQPQHF	TGTGCCAGCACCCCGGGTCGGGAGGGTTACCAGCCCCAGCATTTT	.	.	TRBJ1-5	TRBV5-6
CASSPGLVPVTYNEQFF	TGTGCCAGCTCACCAGGACTAGTACCCGTTACCTACAATGAGCAGTTCTTC	.	TRBD2	TRBJ2-1	TRBV18
CASSETGNTEAFF	TGTGCCAGCAGTGAAACGGGGAACACTGAAGCTTTCTTT	.	.	TRBJ1-1	TRBV2
CASSLDGQEVNQPQHF	TGTGCCAGCAGCTTAGATGGCCAGGAGGTCAATCAGCCCCAGCATTTT	.	.	TRBJ1-5	TRBV11-3
CASSQEMVRAAGELFF	TGTGCCAGCAGCCAAGAAATGGTCAGGGCGGCCGGGGAGCTGTTTTTT	once	.	TRBJ2-2	TRBV3-1/TRBV3-2
CASSHWVGQANTGELFF	TGTGCCAGCAGTCATTGGGTGGGACAGGCGAACACCGGGGAGCTGTTTTTT	.	TRBD1	TRBJ2-2	TRBV6-2/TRBV6-3
CASSLINQGNTEAFF	TGTGCCAGCAGCTTAATCAATCAGGGTAACACTGAAGCTTTCTTT	.	.	TRBJ1-1	TRBV11-2
CASSFLAGGRTDTQYF	TGTGCCAGCAGTTTCCTAGCGGGGGGACGCACAGATACGCAGTATTTT	.	TRBD2	TRBJ2-3	TRBV28
CASSFPGQGSNYGYTF	TGCGCCAGCAGCTTCCCGGGACAGGGTTCCAACTATGGCTACACCTTC	.	TRBD1	TRBJ1-2	TRBV5-1
CASSRGTKDTQYF	TGCGCCAGCAGTAGAGGGACTAAAGATACGCAGTATTTT	.	TRBD2	TRBJ2-3	TRBV10-1
CASSSKNHMNTEAFF	TGTGCCAGCAGTTCCAAGAATCACATGAACACTGAAGCTTTCTTT	.	.	TRBJ1-1	TRBV5-4
CASSSREGTGSYEQYF	TGTGCCAGCAGTTCCCGGGAGGGGACAGGGTCCTACGAGCAGTACTTC	.	.	TRBJ2-7	TRBV7-9
CASSPDRGRGYTF	TGCGCCAGCAGCCCTGACAGGGGGAGAGGCTACACCTTC	.	TRBD1	TRBJ1-2	TRBV5-1
CASSLGTGELQETQYF	TGTGCCAGCAGCTTGGGAACAGGGGAACTCCAAGAGACCCAGTACTTC	.	TRBD1	TRBJ2-5	TRBV5-5
CASSVVTDTQYF	TGTGCCAGCAGCGTAGTAACAGATACGCAGTATTTT	.	.	TRBJ2-3	TRBV9
CASLRLADNSYNEQFF	TGTGCCAGCCTCCGACTAGCGGATAACTCCTACAATGAGCAGTTCTTC	.	TRBD2	TRBJ2-1	TRBV9
CVGFGYTF	TGCGTCGGGTTTGGCTACACCTTC	.	.	TRBJ1-2	TRBV30
CASGLFPRGSFANYGYTF	TGTGCTAGTGGTTTGTTCCCCAGGGGATCTTTCGCTAACTATGGCTACACCTTC	.	.	TRBJ1-2	TRBV12-5